This T cell receptor beta chain was captured in a study of blood T cell repertoires in COVID-19. At the level of the study: Both acute and convalescent COVID-19 samples were obtained from the United States, Italy and Spain. T cells, B-cell-depleted T cells, or PBMCs provided the cDNA or gDNA that served as material.

Participants reported their clinical history, and cohort assignment relied on those reports. Original processing methods: Cell counts per sample came from amplifying reference gene primers. Assay: immunoSEQ multiplex PCR; the TCRdb copy retains only in-frame clones and omits some. The V and J calls and clone size are taken from that table; D and trimming were inferred from the DNA. The sample holds 300,000 to 500,000 clones, approximately 86% seen once. The sequence came from a woman aged 40 to 50 with acute COVID-19. The sequenced sample was PBMCs or T cells enriched from blood (not recorded which).

CDR3 in amino acids: CASSRQGAGGNTIYF. CDR3 nucleotide sequence: TGTGCCAGCAGTCGACAGGGGGCGGGAGGAAACACCATATATTTT. The chain couples TRBV2 to TRBJ1-3; 10 nucleotides align to TRBD1. The CDR3 runs to 15 residues. Germline V gives CDR1 SNHLY, CDR2 FYNNEI. The V segment lost 5 bases and the J segment 4 bases; nucleotides outside the gene matches: 5.